This record concerns one T cell receptor (beta chain) sequence. Its specificity is not known. The data were obtained in a study of cytomegalovirus exposure and HLA in healthy donors. Study at large: Roughly 180 million T cells yielded 100 million or so unique TCR beta sequences, as an earlier analysis found. Findings and caveats of the study: Follow-up analysis later connected one missense variant in DCLRE1C with trimming of TCR beta V- and J-genes. A later analysis linked 15,000 to 20,000 TCR beta sequences to HLA alleles at 0.05 false discovery rate. Earlier findings revealed that most TCR beta V segments proved productive either about 87% or about 30% of the time.

In the PCR, 60 Vbeta and 13 Jbeta primers were used. The protocol was immunoSEQ multiplex PCR, while the TCRdb copy is restricted to in-frame clones and leaves out a portion. The sample includes approximately 67,000 clones, around 89% seen only once; the top ten take around 10%. CDR1 and CDR2 (germline): SNHLY, FYNNEI. Germline trimming cut 9 bases from V and 6 bases from J; bases unmatched to any gene: 17. The length of the CDR3 is 16 residues. The receptor was derived from a woman aged 25 to 45 in good health and CMV-seropositive. V usage is TRBV2 and J usage is TRBJ2-3; 8 nucleotides match TRBD1. Input material: PBMCs. DNA of the CDR3: TGTGCCAGGCAGTACAGCCTTGACAGGGGCCGTGATACGCAGTATTTT. Amino acid sequence: CARQYSLDRGRDTQYF.